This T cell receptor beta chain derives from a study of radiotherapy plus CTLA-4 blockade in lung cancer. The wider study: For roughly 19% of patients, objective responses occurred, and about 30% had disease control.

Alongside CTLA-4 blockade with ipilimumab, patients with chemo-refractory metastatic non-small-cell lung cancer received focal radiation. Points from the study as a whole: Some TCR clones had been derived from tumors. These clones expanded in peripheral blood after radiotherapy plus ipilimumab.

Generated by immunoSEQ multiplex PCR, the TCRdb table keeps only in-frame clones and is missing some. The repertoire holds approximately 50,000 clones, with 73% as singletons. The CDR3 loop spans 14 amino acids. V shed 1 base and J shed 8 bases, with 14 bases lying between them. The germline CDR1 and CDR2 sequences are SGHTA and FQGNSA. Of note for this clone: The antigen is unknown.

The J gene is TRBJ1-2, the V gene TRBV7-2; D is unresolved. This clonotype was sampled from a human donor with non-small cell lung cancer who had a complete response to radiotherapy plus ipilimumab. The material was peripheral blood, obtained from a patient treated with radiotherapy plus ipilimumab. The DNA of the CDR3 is TGTGCCAGCAGCTTAGATCCGGGGATGGGAGGCTACACCTTC. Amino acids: CASSLDPGMGGYTF.